This is a list of T cell receptor beta chains from one sample in a study of blood T cell repertoires in COVID-19. TCRdb's copy holds only in-frame clones and misses some; the assay was immunoSEQ multiplex PCR. The table lists 250,000 to 300,000 clones, 75% to 95% of them singletons. The sequenced sample consisted of PBMCs or T cells enriched from blood (not recorded which). The receptor set was obtained from a woman aged 25-40 years who had recovered from COVID-19. Each CDR3 is given with its conserved first and last residue. Fields, in order: D gene, V gene, J gene, clone size, CDR3 DNA, CDR3 protein. The D gene is left open where the match is weak. Rows may omit the clone size; those that give it use once, few, many or a size class.

TRBD1,TRBV19,TRBJ2-2,NA,TGTGCCAGTAGCCCAACCCGACAGGGGACCGGGGAGCTGTTTTTT,CASSPTRQGTGELFF
NA,TRBV27,TRBJ1-4,NA,TGTGCCAGCAGTACTTATACAACTAATGAAAAACTGTTTTTT,CASSTYTTNEKLFF
TRBD1,TRBV4-3,TRBJ1-3,NA,TGCGCCAGCAGCCAGGGGACAGATGGAAACACCATATATTTT,CASSQGTDGNTIYF
NA,TRBV5-6,TRBJ1-2,NA,TGTGCCAGCAGCCGTTCCGAGGGAGCCTTCTGGGGCTACACCTTC,CASSRSEGAFWGYTF
NA,TRBV7-2,TRBJ1-6,NA,TGTGCCAGCAGCTATGGGAGCTCCTATAATTCACCCCTCCACTTT,CASSYGSSYNSPLHF
NA,TRBV30,TRBJ1-5,few,TGTGCCTGGAGCCCAGGGAGCAATCAGCCCCAGCATTTT,CAWSPGSNQPQHF
NA,TRBV19,TRBJ1-5,NA,TGTGCCAGTAGTACCCTCGGGAGCAATCAGCCCCAGCATTTT,CASSTLGSNQPQHF
TRBD2,TRBV7-2,TRBJ2-7,NA,TGTGCCAGCAGCTTAGCTGGCGGGAGGGCCGACGAGCAGTACTTC,CASSLAGGRADEQYF
NA,TRBV25-1,TRBJ1-1,NA,TGTGCCAGCAGTGAAATAGGGAGTAGAACTGAAGCTTTCTTT,CASSEIGSRTEAFF
NA,TRBV28,TRBJ1-1,NA,TGTGCCAGCTATAACAGGGACACTGAAGCTTTCTTT,CASYNRDTEAFF
TRBD1,TRBV14,TRBJ2-7,NA,TGTGCCAGCAGCCTGACAGGGTCCCCCTACGAGCAGTACTTC,CASSLTGSPYEQYF
NA,TRBV2,TRBJ2-1,NA,TGTGCCAGCAGTGCCGGTACTAGTAGTGAAAACAATGAGCAGTTCTTC,CASSAGTSSENNEQFF
NA,TRBV6-6,TRBJ1-5,NA,TGTGCCAGCCGTGGCAACCTGAATCAGCCCCAGCATTTT,CASRGNLNQPQHF
NA,TRBV7-2,TRBJ2-3,NA,TGTGCCAGCAGCCTACCCGGGAGTTCCGCAGATACGCAGTATTTT,CASSLPGSSADTQYF
NA,TRBV15,TRBJ2-3,NA,TGTGCCACCAGCAGAGGTGAGCGGAAATACACAGATACGCAGTATTTT,CATSRGERKYTDTQYF
TRBD2,TRBV7-9,TRBJ2-5,NA,TGTGCCAGCAGCTTAGCGCAGGGACTAGCGATACAAGAGACCCAGTACTTC,CASSLAQGLAIQETQYF
TRBD2,TRBV29-1,TRBJ2-5,NA,TGCAGCGCCGACGGGACTAGCGGGCAAGAGACCCAGTACTTC,CSADGTSGQETQYF
NA,TRBV29-1,TRBJ1-1,once,TGCAGCGGATTAGTGGGGCACGAGGTTTTCTTT,CSGLVGHEVFF
TRBD2,TRBV24-1,TRBJ2-7,NA,TGTGCCACCAGTGATTCTACTAGCGGGAGCTACGAGCAGTACTTC,CATSDSTSGSYEQYF
TRBD1,TRBV2,TRBJ1-5,NA,TGTGCCAGCACACTACAGGGGGCAAGCAATCAGCCCCAGCATTTT,CASTLQGASNQPQHF
TRBD1,TRBV7-2,TRBJ1-3,NA,TGTGCCAGCAGCTCTGACAGGGTGGCTGGAAACACCATATATTTT,CASSSDRVAGNTIYF
NA,TRBV5-1,TRBJ2-3,NA,TGCGCCAGCAGAATCTCCGGGGGAGCGGTGCGAGATACGCAGTATTTT,CASRISGGAVRDTQYF
TRBD1,TRBV28,TRBJ1-6,NA,TGTGCCAGCAGTTTACAGGGGGATAATTCACCCCTCCACTTT,CASSLQGDNSPLHF
TRBD2,TRBV7-6,TRBJ2-7,NA,TGTGCCAGCAGCTCCAGGACTAGCGGGGGGTACGAGCAGTACTTC,CASSSRTSGGYEQYF
TRBD1,TRBV28,TRBJ1-6,few,TGTGCCAGCAGTTTAGACAGGGGGCGAGGATGGGATTCACCCCTCCACTTT,CASSLDRGRGWDSPLHF
NA,TRBV5-4,TRBJ1-1,NA,TGTGCCAGCAGCTTGGCATTGAGTATCGACACTGAAGCTTTCTTT,CASSLALSIDTEAFF
NA,TRBV27,TRBJ1-5,NA,TGTGCCAGCAGCAACAGACAGACGTATAGCAATCAGCCCCAGCATTTT,CASSNRQTYSNQPQHF
NA,TRBV24-1,TRBJ1-5,NA,TGTGCCACCAGTGATCGACAGGACCTAGGGCCGCCCCAGCATTTT,CATSDRQDLGPPQHF
NA,TRBV7-3,TRBJ1-2,NA,TGTGCCAGCAGCTTAACCTCAGAAGCTAACTATGGCTACACCTTC,CASSLTSEANYGYTF
TRBD1,TRBV19,TRBJ1-2,NA,TGTGCCAGTGCTGGGGACAGGCTCTATGGCTACACCTTC,CASAGDRLYGYTF
NA,TRBV7-9,TRBJ1-5,once,TGTGCCAGCAGCTTAGGACAGAATAATCAGCCCCAGCATTTT,CASSLGQNNQPQHF
NA,TRBV4-3,TRBJ1-3,once,TGCGCCAGCAGCCAAGATTTCGGGTTAAATGGAAACACCATATATTTT,CASSQDFGLNGNTIYF
NA,TRBV2,TRBJ2-5,NA,TGTGCCAGCAACGACGGGGAAGGATACGAGACCCAGTACTTC,CASNDGEGYETQYF
TRBD2,TRBV9,TRBJ2-3,NA,TGTGCCAGCAGCGTAGATCCCCCCGGGGGGGTTACAGATACGCAGTATTTT,CASSVDPPGGVTDTQYF
TRBD1,TRBV18,TRBJ2-7,NA,TGTGCCAGCTCAAGTGGACAGGGCGACGAGCAGTACTTC,CASSSGQGDEQYF
TRBD1,TRBV4-1,TRBJ2-7,NA,TGCGCCAGCAGCCAAGACAGGGGGACCTACGAGCAGTACTTC,CASSQDRGTYEQYF
NA,TRBV6-6,TRBJ2-1,NA,TGTGCCAGCAGTTGGCCTGGCGGCAATGAGCAGTTCTTC,CASSWPGGNEQFF
NA,TRBV5-1,TRBJ1-2,NA,TGCGCCAGCAGCAAGGGCTTGGGCAGGGAGGACTATGGCTACACCTTC,CASSKGLGREDYGYTF
TRBD1,TRBV5-1,TRBJ2-1,NA,TGCGCCAGCAGCTTGGAGACAGGGAGCTCCTACAATGAGCAGTTCTTC,CASSLETGSSYNEQFF
NA,TRBV30,TRBJ2-1,NA,TGCGTAATAATTCGGATTGGCGCAGGCAATGAGCAGTTCTTC,CVIIRIGAGNEQFF